This T cell receptor (beta chain) came from a study of control samples from healthy donors and cancer patients. Profiling relied on immunoSEQ multiplex PCR, and the TCRdb table lists in-frame clones only, not all of them. The sample lists 99,000 or so clones, approximately 78% seen once, with 2% to 2.5% in the top ten. The germline gives CDR1 LNHDA, CDR2 SQIVND (reference sequence). V was cut by 2 bases and J by 5 bases, with 21 bases left in between. The CDR3 runs to 17 residues. This clone was recorded once. The receptor was isolated from a man aged 55-75 years in good health. Material for sequencing was blood. This chain joins TRBV19 and TRBJ1-1, with D possibly being TRBD1 (6 bases). The CDR3 region is CASSISRGLGGGTEAFF. The CDR3 DNA reads TGTGCCAGTAGTATATCCAGGGGATTGGGAGGGGGTACTGAAGCTTTCTTT.